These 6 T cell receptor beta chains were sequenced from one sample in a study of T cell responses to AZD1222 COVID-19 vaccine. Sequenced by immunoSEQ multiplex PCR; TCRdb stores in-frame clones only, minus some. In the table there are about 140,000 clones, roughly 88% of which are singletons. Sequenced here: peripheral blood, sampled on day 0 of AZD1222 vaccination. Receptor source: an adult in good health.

CDR3 residues: CATSTERVQPQHF. For the CDR3, the DNA is TGTGCCACCAGCACCGAAAGGGTACAGCCCCAGCATTTT. This chain connects TRBV15 to TRBJ1-5; D remains ambiguous. Trimming took off 4 bases at V and 7 bases at J, with 11 bases between the two ends. The CDR3 contains 13 residues. The germline CDR1 and CDR2 sequences are LNHNV and YYDKDF (reference sequence).

The CDR3 spells CASSYGPAIKNTIYF. The CDR3 bases are TGTGCCAGCAGTTACGGTCCCGCGATTAAAAACACCATATATTTT. The gene calls are TRBV6-5 and TRBJ1-3; D remains unclear. V dropped 2 bases and J dropped 6 bases, with 14 bases sitting between them. The length of the CDR3 is 15 residues. Germline CDR1 reads MNHEY; CDR2 reads SVGAGI.

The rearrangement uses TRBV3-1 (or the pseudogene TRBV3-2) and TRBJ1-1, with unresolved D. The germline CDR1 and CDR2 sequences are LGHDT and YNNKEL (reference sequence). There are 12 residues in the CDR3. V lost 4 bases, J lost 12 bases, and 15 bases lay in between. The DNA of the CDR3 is TGTGCCAGCAGCCGGGATACGGGGTTTACTTTCTTT. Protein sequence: CASSRDTGFTFF.

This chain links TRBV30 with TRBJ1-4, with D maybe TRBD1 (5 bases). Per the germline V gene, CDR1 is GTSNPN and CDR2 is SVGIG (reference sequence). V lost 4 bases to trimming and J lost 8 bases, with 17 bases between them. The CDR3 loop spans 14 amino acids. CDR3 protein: CAWTGLRYSEKLFF. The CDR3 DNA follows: TGTGCCTGGACAGGGTTGCGGTACTCGGAAAAACTGTTTTTT.

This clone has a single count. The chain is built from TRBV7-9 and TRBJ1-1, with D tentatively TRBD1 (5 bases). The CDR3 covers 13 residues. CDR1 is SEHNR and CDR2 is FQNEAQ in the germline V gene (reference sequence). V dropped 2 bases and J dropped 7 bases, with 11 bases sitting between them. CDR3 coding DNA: TGTGCCAGCAGCTTACGTTCTGGGGGTGAAGCTTTCTTT. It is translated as CASSLRSGGEAFF. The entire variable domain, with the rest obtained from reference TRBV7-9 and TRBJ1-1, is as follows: DTGVSQNPRHKITKRGQNVTFRCDPISEHNRLYWYRQTLGQGPEFLTYFQNEAQLEKSRLLSDRFSAERPKGSFSTLEIQRTEQGDSAMYLCASSLRSGGEAFFGQGTRLTVV.

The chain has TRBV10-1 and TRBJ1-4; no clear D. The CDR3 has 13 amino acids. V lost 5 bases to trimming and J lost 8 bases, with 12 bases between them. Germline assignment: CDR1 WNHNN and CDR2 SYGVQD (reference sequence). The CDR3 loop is CASSQGYGEKLFF. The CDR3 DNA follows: TGCGCCAGCAGTCAAGGGTACGGAGAAAAACTGTTTTTT.